The 28 T cell receptor beta chains reported below all come from one sample, sequenced in a study of Tregs in tolerant kidney transplant recipients. The nonmyeloablative bone marrow transplants came from related graft donors, with transient mixed chimerism. The protocol was immunoSEQ multiplex PCR, while the TCRdb copy is restricted to in-frame clones and leaves out a portion. The table includes over 70,000 clones, roughly nine tenths detected once. The sequencing used CD4+ T cells from blood (PBMCs), collected 24 months after the transplant. The source is a human patient who received a combined kidney and bone marrow transplant. Some T cells may be transferred from the graft donor.

This chain joins TRBV7-3 and TRBJ2-2, with TRBD1 matching 10 bases. The CDR3 is 14 amino acids. V lost 5 bases to trimming and J lost 6 bases; unmatched junction nucleotides: 3. Germline V CDR1 and CDR2: SGHTA, FQGTGA. The CDR3 DNA reads as TGTGCCAGCAGCAGAGGACAGGGGGCCGGGGAGCTGTTTTTT. This codes for CASSRGQGAGELFF.

The chain carries TRBV5-6 and TRBJ2-3; 9 bases map to TRBD1. V shed 3 bases, J shed 5 bases, and the junction held 13 bases outside the gene matches. Germline CDR1 reads SGHDT; CDR2 reads YYEEEE. The CDR3 runs to 17 residues. The CDR3 nucleotides are TGTGCCAGCAGCTATTTAAAACAGGGGGCGAATCGAGATACGCAGTATTTT. Translating it yields CASSYLKQGANRDTQYF.

The chain recombines TRBV28 with TRBJ2-5; D gene uncertain. Trimming pared 5 bases from V and 5 bases from J, leaving 9 bases between. The germline CDR1 and CDR2 sequences are MDHEN and SYDVKM. The CDR3 has 12 residues. CDR3 bases: TGTGCCAGCAGTCGACACCTGGAGACCCAGTACTTC. Translating gives CASSRHLETQYF.

This chain uses TRBV18 with TRBJ2-1; 7 nucleotides agree with TRBD2. In germline, CDR1 is KGHSH, CDR2 LQKENI. V lost 3 bases to trimming and J lost 8 bases; unmatched junction nucleotides: 7. The CDR3 contains 14 residues. CDR3 sequence reads: CASSPTSRGDEQFF. Written as DNA, the CDR3 is TGTGCCAGCTCACCTACTAGTCGGGGGGATGAGCAGTTCTTC. Using reference TRBV18 and TRBJ2-1 for the parts outside the CDR3, the full variable domain is NAGVMQNPRHLVRRRGQEARLRCSPMKGHSHVYWYRQLPEEGLKFMVYLQKENIIDESGMPKERFSAEFPKEGPSILRIQQVVRGDSAAYFCASSPTSRGDEQFFGPGTRLTVL.

The chain combines TRBV27 with TRBJ1-2; D is perhaps TRBD1 (6 bases). Germline-derived CDR1 and CDR2 are MNHEY and SMNVEV (reference sequence). The CDR3 is made up of 15 amino acids. V gave up 5 bases and J gave up 3 bases, with 16 bases separating them. The CDR3 sequence: CASSKFGTPDYGYTF. CDR3 DNA: TGTGCCAGCAGTAAATTTGGGACACCAGACTATGGCTACACCTTC.

This chain joins TRBV29-1 and TRBJ1-2; D might be TRBD1 (5 bases). CDR1 SQVTM and CDR2 ANQGSEA come from the germline V gene. There are 13 residues in the CDR3. Trimming pared 4 bases from V and 0 bases from J, leaving 9 bases between. Here the CDR3 DNA reads TGCAGCGTTGGACAGACATCTAACTATGGCTACACCTTC. It codes for CSVGQTSNYGYTF.

The rearrangement joins TRBV11-3 to TRBJ2-1; possibly TRBD2 for D (6 bases). The CDR3 has 15 amino acids. Trimming removed 5 bases at V and 1 base at J, with 12 bases between. The germline V gene encodes CDR1 SGHNT and CDR2 YENEEA. CDR3 sequence reads: CASSHGTLSYNEQFF. The CDR3 nucleotides are TGTGCCAGCAGCCACGGGACTCTTTCCTACAATGAGCAGTTCTTC.

The chain combines TRBV15 with TRBJ2-5, with D possibly TRBD2 on 6 matching bases. Trimming stripped 3 bases from V and 5 bases from J, with 19 bases between. CDR1 and CDR2 (germline): LNHNV, YYDKDF (reference sequence). CDR3 length: 16 amino acids. CDR3 bases: TGTGCCACCAGCAGTGCTACAGTTGAGGGGAGGGAGACCCAGTACTTC. Its translation is CATSSATVEGRETQYF.

The chain is built from TRBV28 and TRBJ1-2; 7 bases fit TRBD1. This CDR3 spans 15 amino acids. Trimming removed 2 bases from V and 6 bases from J; junction bases left unmatched: 9. Germline assignment: CDR1 MDHEN and CDR2 SYDVKM. The CDR3 loop is CASSLIIRQGHGYTF. The CDR3, as DNA: TGTGCCAGCAGTTTAATAATCCGACAGGGCCATGGCTACACCTTC.

The chain combines TRBV11-2 with TRBJ1-2; D call uncertain. This CDR3 spans 14 amino acids. Trimming took 3 bases from V and 0 from J, leaving 8 bases between them. The V gene's germline CDR1 is SGHAT and CDR2 FQNNGV. Written as DNA, the CDR3 is TGTGCCAGCAGCTTTTCTTTGTCTAACTATGGCTACACCTTC. This translates into CASSFSLSNYGYTF.

V and J are TRBV13 and TRBJ1-2; D might be TRBD1 (5 bases). Deletions cut 6 bases from V and 1 base from J, with 12 bases between. The germline V gene encodes CDR1 PRHDT and CDR2 FYEKMQ (reference sequence). The CDR3 is made up of 14 amino acids. The CDR3 loop is CASRHKGVNYGYTF. The CDR3 DNA reads TGTGCCAGCAGGCACAAAGGGGTTAACTATGGCTACACCTTC.

The chain employs TRBV19 and TRBJ1-1, with D possibly being TRBD1 (6 bases). The V and J ends lost 7 bases and 10 bases respectively, with 16 bases between them. The CDR3 is 12 amino acids. Germline-derived CDR1 and CDR2 are LNHDA and SQIVND (reference sequence). The CDR3 coding sequence is TGTGCCAGTAACCCACAAGGGGGAGCAGCTTTCTTT. This encodes CASNPQGGAAFF.

V is TRBV7-3 and J is TRBJ2-1, with a weak D call TRBD2 (5 bases). Germline CDR1 reads SGHTA; CDR2 reads FQGTGA. The CDR3 is 15 residues long. Trimming took 5 bases from V and 4 from J, leaving 15 bases between them. This CDR3 is CASSPRRTEYNEQFF. The CDR3 coding sequence is TGTGCCAGCAGCCCACGGAGGACTGAATACAATGAGCAGTTCTTC.

The chain combines TRBV11-3 with TRBJ1-1, with D unresolved. V dropped 5 bases and J dropped 0 bases, with 10 bases sitting between them. This CDR3 comprises 14 residues. Germline V gene lookup returns CDR1 SGHNT and CDR2 YENEEA. CDR3 sequence: CASSAGRMNTEAFF. The CDR3 coding sequence is TGTGCCAGCAGCGCGGGTCGGATGAACACTGAAGCTTTCTTT.

This rearrangement joins TRBV7-8 to TRBJ1-1; D possibly corresponds to TRBD1 (5 bases). Germline CDR1 SGHVS, CDR2 FQNEAQ. V lost 3 bases to trimming and J lost 5 bases, with 19 bases between them. CDR3 length equals 16 residues. The CDR3 here is CASSFYEGALGTEAFF. CDR3 bases: TGTGCCAGCAGCTTTTATGAAGGGGCGTTGGGAACTGAAGCTTTCTTT.

The rearrangement links TRBV19 to TRBJ2-5, with 11 bases identical to TRBD1. Near its end, the DNA agrees better with TRBJ2-7, so the J call may be wrong. CDR1 is LNHDA and CDR2 is SQIVND in the germline V gene (reference sequence). The CDR3 consists of 15 residues. CDR3 DNA: TGTGCCAGTAGCTTGAAGGGACAGGGGGGCTACGAGCAGTACTTC. Amino acid sequence: CASSLKGQGGYEQYF.

V and J are TRBV4-3 and TRBJ2-1, with TRBD2 matching over 9 bases. Germline CDR1 reads LGHNA; CDR2 reads YSLEER. V gave up 2 bases and J gave up 3 bases; unmatched junction bases: 2. The CDR3 has 15 amino acids. The CDR3 DNA sequence: TGCGCCAGCAGCCAACTAGCGGGATTCTACAATGAGCAGTTCTTC. It encodes CASSQLAGFYNEQFF.

The CDR3 DNA follows: TGTGCCAGTGCCCTTCGGTACCAGGGTTACGAGCAGTACTTC. It is translated as CASALRYQGYEQYF. The V and J genes are TRBV19 and TRBJ2-7; a weak D match, TRBD1 (5 bases). CDR1 and CDR2 from the germline V gene are LNHDA and SQIVND (reference sequence). There are 14 residues in the CDR3. V lost 8 bases and J 4 bases, leaving 18 bases between the germline ends.

The chain is built from TRBV4-2 and TRBJ2-7; D unclear. Trimming cost V 0 bases and J 2 bases, with 23 bases left between them. The CDR3 length is 19 residues. The germline gives CDR1 LGHNA, CDR2 YNFKEQ. CDR3 coding DNA: TGTGCCAGCAGCCAAGAGTCCCTTCGTGGTCCAGGTACAACCTACGAGCAGTACTTC. This gives the protein CASSQESLRGPGTTYEQYF.

The chain couples TRBV7-3 to TRBJ2-1, with TRBD2 matching over 8 bases. The CDR3 sequence is 16 residues long. Germline CDR1 reads SGHTA; CDR2 reads FQGTGA. The J segment lost 4 bases and the V segment lost 4 bases, leaving 9 bases of the junction unmatched. The chain's CDR3 is CASSSSGPRSYNEQFF. In nucleotides, the CDR3 is TGTGCCAGCAGCTCTAGCGGGCCCAGGTCGTACAATGAGCAGTTCTTC.

V usage is TRBV7-6 and J usage is TRBJ1-1, with TRBD1 as a possible D gene (6 bases). The CDR3 covers 13 residues. Trimming pared 8 bases from V and 3 bases from J, leaving 13 bases between. CDR1 is SGHVS, CDR2 FNYEAQ, per germline. CDR3 sequence: CASSGDTHTEAFF. DNA of the CDR3: TGTGCCAGCTCCGGGGACACTCACACTGAAGCTTTCTTT.

V is TRBV2 and J is TRBJ2-7, with TRBD2 matching over 8 bases. Germline CDR1 SNHLY, CDR2 FYNNEI. The CDR3 loop spans 14 amino acids. Unmatched junction bases numbered 9, after V lost 6 bases and J lost 5 bases. The chain's CDR3 is CASSRRGAGHEQYF. The CDR3 bases are TGTGCCAGCAGCCGGCGGGGGGCGGGTCACGAGCAGTACTTC.

The chain joins TRBV29-1 to TRBJ2-7; 10 positions agree with TRBD1. Germline CDR1 reads SQVTM; CDR2 reads ANQGSEA. The trim removed 7 bases at V and 6 bases at J, leaving 6 bases unmatched. CDR3 length equals 12 residues. CDR3 in amino acids: CSANRDRGEQYF. CDR3 in DNA: TGCAGCGCAAACCGGGACAGGGGCGAGCAGTACTTC.

This clone appeared once. The V call is TRBV5-1, the J call TRBJ2-1; 9 bases are a match to TRBD2. V lost 3 bases to trimming and J lost 5 bases; unmatched junction nucleotides: 6. The CDR3 is made up of 15 amino acids. Looked up from germline, CDR1 is SGHRS and CDR2 is YFSETQ. The CDR3 sequence is CASSSLGGGDNEQFF. Written as DNA, the CDR3 is TGCGCCAGCAGCTCCCTCGGCGGGGGGGACAATGAGCAGTTCTTC. The variable domain in full, completed from reference TRBV5-1 and TRBJ2-1, reads KAGVTQTPRYLIKTRGQQVTLSCSPISGHRSVSWYQQTPGQGLQFLFEYFSETQRNKGNFPGRFSGRQFSNSRSEMNVSTLELGDSALYLCASSSLGGGDNEQFFGPGTRLTVL.

The chain uses TRBV7-3 and TRBJ2-1; the D gene is possibly TRBD2 (6 bases). The CDR3 totals 15 residues. Germline V CDR1 and CDR2: SGHTA, FQGTGA. Trimming took off 2 bases at V and 8 bases at J, with 16 bases between the two ends. CDR3 nucleotides: TGTGCCAGCAGCTTACTTGGGGAGTGGAGGGATGAGCAGTTCTTC. The encoded protein is CASSLLGEWRDEQFF.

The chain has TRBV28 and TRBJ2-1; 9 bases fit TRBD1. Germline V gene sequence: CDR1 MDHEN, CDR2 SYDVKM. Trimming cost V 6 bases and J 7 bases; bases outside gene matches: 7. The CDR3 contains 14 residues. The CDR3 loop is CASRRGDRVNEQFF. The CDR3 DNA sequence: TGTGCCAGCAGAAGAGGGGACAGGGTTAATGAGCAGTTCTTC.

This chain links TRBV19 with TRBJ2-7, with a weak D call TRBD2 (5 bases). Germline CDR1 reads LNHDA; CDR2 reads SQIVND (reference sequence). V was pared by 5 bases and J by 3 bases, with 11 bases between. The CDR3 runs 13 residues. The chain's CDR3 is CASSPAAIYEQYF. The DNA for the CDR3 is TGTGCCAGTAGTCCAGCGGCTATCTACGAGCAGTACTTC.

The chain links TRBV28 to TRBJ2-6, with D unresolved. The CDR3 is 16 amino acids. Germline assignment: CDR1 MDHEN and CDR2 SYDVKM. V was cut by 7 bases and J by 4 bases, with 17 bases left in between. The CDR3 DNA is TGTGCCAGCATCCCTATTTCTCGTGCAGGGGCCAACGTCCTGACTTTC. It yields the protein CASIPISRAGANVLTF.